The clone carrying this T cell receptor beta chain was counted ten times or more. Preparation of the TCRbeta library was carried out with unique molecular identifiers. TCRdb re-analysed the PCR reads in MiXCR, keeping a single row per CDR3 protein. Of over 85,000 distinct CDR3 sequences in the sample, about 6% were seen once. Trimming pared 0 bases from V and 1 base from J, leaving 11 bases between. The germline V gene encodes CDR1 SGHDT and CDR2 YYEEEE. The CDR3 has 15 amino acids. This sample was included in a study of T-cell reconstitution after alpha-beta-depleted transplantation in children. The sample was PBMCs, mostly from graft donor cells, taken 60 days after TCRalphabeta/CD19-depleted stem cell transplant. This receptor was taken from a female patient between 2 and 15 years old who had a stem cell transplant for Fanconi anemia, so the T cells may come from the graft donor. The chain carries TRBV5-6 and TRBJ2-7, with D possibly matching TRBD1 (6 bases). The CDR3 nucleotides are TGTGCCAGCAGCTTGGAGTACGGGACATCCTACGAGCAGTACTTC. Translating it yields CASSLEYGTSYEQYF.